This T cell receptor beta chain came from a study of T cell repertoires in cytomegalovirus infection. As concerns this clonotype: The antigen remains undetermined.

In TCRdb, the reads were re-called with MiXCR into one record per CDR3 protein. This table has about 35,000 distinct CDR3 sequences, around half appearing once. The V gene end was trimmed by 5 bases and the J gene end by 8 bases; junction bases not matched to a gene: 5. The CDR3 runs to 13 residues. The germline V gene encodes CDR1 SGHTA and CDR2 FQGNSA. The sample was CD8+ T cells from cultured PBMCs, taken from culture after CMV antigen stimulation. J is TRBJ1-2 and V is TRBV7-2; 10 nucleotides agree with TRBD1. This TCR was recovered from a human donor in good health (CMV status not recorded). Some clones in this sample may be carry-over from other donors' samples. The CDR3 nucleotides are TGTGCCAGCAGCCCCAGACAGGGGGCGGGCTACACCTTC. It translates to CASSPRQGAGYTF.